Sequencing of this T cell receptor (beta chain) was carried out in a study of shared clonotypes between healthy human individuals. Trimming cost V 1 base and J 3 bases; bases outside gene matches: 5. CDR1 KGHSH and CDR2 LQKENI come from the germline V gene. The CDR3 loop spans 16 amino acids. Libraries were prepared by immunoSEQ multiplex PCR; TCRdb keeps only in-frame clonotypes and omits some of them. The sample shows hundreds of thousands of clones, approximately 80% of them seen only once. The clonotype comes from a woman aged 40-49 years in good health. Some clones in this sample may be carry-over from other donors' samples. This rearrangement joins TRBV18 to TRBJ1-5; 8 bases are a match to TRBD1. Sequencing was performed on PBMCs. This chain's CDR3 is CASSPQTGATNQPQHF. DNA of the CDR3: TGTGCCAGCTCACCACAGACAGGGGCAACCAATCAGCCCCAGCATTTT.